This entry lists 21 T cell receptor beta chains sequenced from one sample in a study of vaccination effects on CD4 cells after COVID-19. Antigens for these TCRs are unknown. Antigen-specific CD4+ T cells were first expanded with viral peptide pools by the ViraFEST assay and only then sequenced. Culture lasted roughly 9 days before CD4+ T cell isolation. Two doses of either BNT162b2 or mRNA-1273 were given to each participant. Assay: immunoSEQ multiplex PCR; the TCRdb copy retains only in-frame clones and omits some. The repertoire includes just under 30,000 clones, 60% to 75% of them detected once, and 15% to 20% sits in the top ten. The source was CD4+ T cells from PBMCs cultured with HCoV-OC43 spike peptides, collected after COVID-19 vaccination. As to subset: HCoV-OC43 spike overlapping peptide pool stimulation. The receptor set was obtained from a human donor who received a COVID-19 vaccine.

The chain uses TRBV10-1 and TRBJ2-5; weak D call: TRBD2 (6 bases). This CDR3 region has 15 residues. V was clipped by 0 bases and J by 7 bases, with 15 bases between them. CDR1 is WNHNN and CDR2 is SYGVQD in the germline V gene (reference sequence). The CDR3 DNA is TGCGCCAGCAGTGAGTCGTTCCGGGAGACGTCGACCCAGTACTTC. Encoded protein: CASSESFRETSTQYF.

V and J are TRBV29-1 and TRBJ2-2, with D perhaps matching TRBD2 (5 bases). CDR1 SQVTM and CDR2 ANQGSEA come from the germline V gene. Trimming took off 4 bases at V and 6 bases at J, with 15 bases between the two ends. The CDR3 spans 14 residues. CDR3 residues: CSVGVLGVPGELFF. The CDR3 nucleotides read TGCAGCGTTGGAGTACTAGGAGTACCCGGGGAGCTGTTTTTT.

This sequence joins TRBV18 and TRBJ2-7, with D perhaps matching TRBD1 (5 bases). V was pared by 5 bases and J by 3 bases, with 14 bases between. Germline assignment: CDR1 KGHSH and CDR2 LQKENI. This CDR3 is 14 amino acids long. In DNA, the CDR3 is TGTGCCAGCTCAACGATGGCCAGGGACTACGAGCAGTACTTC. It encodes CASSTMARDYEQYF. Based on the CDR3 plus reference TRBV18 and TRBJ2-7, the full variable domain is NAGVMQNPRHLVRRRGQEARLRCSPMKGHSHVYWYRQLPEEGLKFMVYLQKENIIDESGMPKERFSAEFPKEGPSILRIQQVVRGDSAAYFCASSTMARDYEQYFGPGTRLTVT.

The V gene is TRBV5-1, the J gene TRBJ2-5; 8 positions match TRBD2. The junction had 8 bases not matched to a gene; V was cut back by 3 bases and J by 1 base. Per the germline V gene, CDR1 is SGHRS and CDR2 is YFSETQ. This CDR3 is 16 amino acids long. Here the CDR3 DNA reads TGCGCCAGCAGCTCGCCTTTAGCGGGGACCCAAGAGACCCAGTACTTC. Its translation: CASSSPLAGTQETQYF. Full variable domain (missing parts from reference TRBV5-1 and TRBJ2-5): KAGVTQTPRYLIKTRGQQVTLSCSPISGHRSVSWYQQTPGQGLQFLFEYFSETQRNKGNFPGRFSGRQFSNSRSEMNVSTLELGDSALYLCASSSPLAGTQETQYFGPGTRLLVL.

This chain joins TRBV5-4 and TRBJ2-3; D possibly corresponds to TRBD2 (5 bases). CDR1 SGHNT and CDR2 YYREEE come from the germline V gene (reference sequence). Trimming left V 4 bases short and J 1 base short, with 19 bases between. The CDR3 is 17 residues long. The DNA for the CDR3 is TGTGCCAGCAGCAGACTGACGGGGAGTGAAGGCACAGATACGCAGTATTTT. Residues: CASSRLTGSEGTDTQYF.

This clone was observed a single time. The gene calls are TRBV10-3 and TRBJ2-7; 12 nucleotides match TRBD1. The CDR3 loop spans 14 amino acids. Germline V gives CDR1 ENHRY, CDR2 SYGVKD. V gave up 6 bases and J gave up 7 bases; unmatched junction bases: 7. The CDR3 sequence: CAIRPGQGAWEQYF. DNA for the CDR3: TGTGCCATCAGGCCGGGACAGGGGGCGTGGGAGCAGTACTTC.

Written as DNA, the CDR3 is TGTGCCAGCAGTGAAAATTCTAGAACACAGACTAATGAAAAACTGTTTTTT. This translates into CASSENSRTQTNEKLFF. V usage is TRBV6-1 and J usage is TRBJ1-4; D gene unclear. Germline CDR1 reads MNHNS; CDR2 reads SASEGT. The CDR3 totals 17 residues. The V end was cut by 2 bases, the J end by 2 bases, with 15 bases between.

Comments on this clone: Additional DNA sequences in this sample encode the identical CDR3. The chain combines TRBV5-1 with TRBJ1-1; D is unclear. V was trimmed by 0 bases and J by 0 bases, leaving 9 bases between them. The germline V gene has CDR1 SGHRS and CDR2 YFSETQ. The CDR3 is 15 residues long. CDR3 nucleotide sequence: TGCGCCAGCAGCTTGGCCACGGGTCTGAACACTGAAGCTTTCTTT. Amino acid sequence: CASSLATGLNTEAFF.

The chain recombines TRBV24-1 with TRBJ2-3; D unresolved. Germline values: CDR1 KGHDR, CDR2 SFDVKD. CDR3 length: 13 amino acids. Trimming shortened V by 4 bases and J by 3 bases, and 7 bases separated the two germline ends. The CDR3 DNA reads TGTGCCACCAGTGACCAAAATACAGATACGCAGTATTTT. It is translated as CATSDQNTDTQYF.

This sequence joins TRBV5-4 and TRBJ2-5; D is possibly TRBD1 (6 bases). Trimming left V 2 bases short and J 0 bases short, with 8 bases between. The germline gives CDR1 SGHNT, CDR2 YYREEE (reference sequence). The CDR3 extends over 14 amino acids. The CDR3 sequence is CASSFRDNQETQYF. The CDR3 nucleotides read TGTGCCAGCAGCTTCCGGGACAACCAAGAGACCCAGTACTTC.

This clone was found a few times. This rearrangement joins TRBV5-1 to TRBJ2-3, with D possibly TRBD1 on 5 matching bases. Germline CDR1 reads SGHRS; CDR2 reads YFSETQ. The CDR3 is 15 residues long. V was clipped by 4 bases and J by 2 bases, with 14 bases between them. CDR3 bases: TGCGCCAGCAGCCTCTCGGACACTATCACAGATACGCAGTATTTT. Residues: CASSLSDTITDTQYF.

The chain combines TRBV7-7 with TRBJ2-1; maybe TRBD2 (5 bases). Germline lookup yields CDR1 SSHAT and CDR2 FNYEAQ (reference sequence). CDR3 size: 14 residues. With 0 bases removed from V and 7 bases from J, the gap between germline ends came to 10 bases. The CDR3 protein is CASSLAPSGNEQFF. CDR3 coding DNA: TGTGCCAGCAGCTTAGCGCCATCGGGAAATGAGCAGTTCTTC.

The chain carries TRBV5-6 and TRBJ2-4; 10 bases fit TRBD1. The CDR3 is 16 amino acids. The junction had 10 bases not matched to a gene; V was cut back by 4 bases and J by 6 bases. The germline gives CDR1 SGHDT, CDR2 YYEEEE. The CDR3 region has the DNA TGTGCCAGCAGCCCGGGGGGACAGGGGCTCAGAAACATTCAGTACTTC. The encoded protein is CASSPGGQGLRNIQYF.

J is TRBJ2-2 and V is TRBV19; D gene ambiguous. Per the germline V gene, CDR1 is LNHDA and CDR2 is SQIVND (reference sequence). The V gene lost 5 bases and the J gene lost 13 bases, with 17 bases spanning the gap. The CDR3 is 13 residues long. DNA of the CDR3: TGTGCCAGTAGTGTGGAGTACCGCGGCATGCTGTTTTTT. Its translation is CASSVEYRGMLFF.

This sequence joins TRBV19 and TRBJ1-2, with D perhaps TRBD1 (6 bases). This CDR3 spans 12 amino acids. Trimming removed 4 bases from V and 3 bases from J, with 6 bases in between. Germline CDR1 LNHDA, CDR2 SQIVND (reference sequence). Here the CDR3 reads CASSNRDYGYTF. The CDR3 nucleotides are TGTGCCAGTAGTAACAGGGACTATGGCTACACCTTC.

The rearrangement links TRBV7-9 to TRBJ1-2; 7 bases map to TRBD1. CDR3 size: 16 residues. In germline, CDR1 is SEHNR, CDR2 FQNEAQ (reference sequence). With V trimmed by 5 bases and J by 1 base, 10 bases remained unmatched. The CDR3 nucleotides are TGTGCCAGCAGCCCTCAGGGGGGCAGAGTTAACTATGGCTACACCTTC. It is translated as CASSPQGGRVNYGYTF.

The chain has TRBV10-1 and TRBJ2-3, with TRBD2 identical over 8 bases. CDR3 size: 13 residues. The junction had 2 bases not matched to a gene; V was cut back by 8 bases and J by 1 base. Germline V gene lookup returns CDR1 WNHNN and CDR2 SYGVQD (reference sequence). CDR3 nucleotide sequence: TGCGCCAGCTCGACTAGCGGCACAGATACGCAGTATTTT. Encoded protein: CASSTSGTDTQYF.

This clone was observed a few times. CDR3 in amino acids: CALGLGENSNQPQHF. Here the CDR3 DNA reads TGTGCACTCGGCTTGGGGGAAAATAGCAATCAGCCCCAGCATTTT. The chain is built from TRBV7-9 and TRBJ1-5, with D possibly matching TRBD1 (5 bases). CDR1 is SEHNR and CDR2 is FQNEAQ in the germline V gene (reference sequence). This CDR3 is built from 15 residues.

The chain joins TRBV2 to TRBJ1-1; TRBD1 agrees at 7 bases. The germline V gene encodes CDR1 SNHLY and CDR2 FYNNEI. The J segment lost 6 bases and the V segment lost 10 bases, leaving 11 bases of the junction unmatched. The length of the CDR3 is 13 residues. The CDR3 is CATGTVGGPEAFF. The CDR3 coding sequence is TGTGCCACCGGGACAGTGGGTGGCCCTGAAGCTTTCTTT.

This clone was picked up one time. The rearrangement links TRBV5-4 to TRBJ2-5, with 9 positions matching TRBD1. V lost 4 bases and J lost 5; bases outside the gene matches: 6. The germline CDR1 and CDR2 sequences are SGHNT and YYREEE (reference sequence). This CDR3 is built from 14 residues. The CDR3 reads CASSLQGAGETQYF. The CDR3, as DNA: TGTGCCAGCAGCCTACAGGGGGCCGGGGAGACCCAGTACTTC.

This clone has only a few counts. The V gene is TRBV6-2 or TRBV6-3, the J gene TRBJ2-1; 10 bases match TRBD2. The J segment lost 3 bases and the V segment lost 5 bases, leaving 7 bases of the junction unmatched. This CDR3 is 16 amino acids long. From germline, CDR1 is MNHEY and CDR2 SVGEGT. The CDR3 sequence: CASSKPSGGVYNEQFF. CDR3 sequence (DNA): TGTGCCAGCAGTAAACCGAGCGGGGGGGTCTACAATGAGCAGTTCTTC.